What follows describes a single T cell receptor (beta chain). Its target is unknown. This record belongs to a study of cytomegalovirus exposure and HLA in healthy donors. General observations from the study: Later analysis revealed greater clonal expansion in HLA-associated TCR beta chains than in equally common others.

CDR3 length: 14 amino acids. V lost 7 bases and J lost 5; bases outside the gene matches: 8. From germline, CDR1 is MNHEY and CDR2 SMNVEV (reference sequence). Primers included in the PCR were 60 Vbeta and 13 Jbeta primers. The table came from immunoSEQ multiplex PCR; TCRdb's copy has only in-frame clones and leaves some out. The sample features approximately 120,000 clones, with 1% in its top ten. The chain links TRBV27 to TRBJ2-1; TRBD2 agrees at 7 bases. The specimen sequenced was PBMCs. This clonotype originated in a man aged 18 to 30 in good health and CMV-seronegative. The CDR3, as DNA: TGTGCCAGCACCCTAATGGGAGGGAACAATGAGCAGTTCTTC. It codes for CASTLMGGNNEQFF.